What follows describes a single T cell receptor (beta chain). This clone was seen more than once but under ten times. The antigen it recognizes is unknown. Per-base qualities were not stored, and no clone one base away is much larger. Other DNA variants within this sample encode the same CDR3. TCR CDR3 regions were amplified from genomic DNA by multiplex PCR using the deep immunoSEQ assay. Genomic DNA extracted from each cell subset was distributed evenly over all wells of several immunoSEQ 96-well plates, and each plate served as one replicate. For sorted subsets, about 210 ng of genomic DNA, equivalent to 25,000 to 30,000 T cell genomes, went into each replicate PCR. The purified libraries were quantified using a Qubit 3.0 fluorometer, sized with a Bioanalyzer 2100, and then quantified again using the KAPA Library Quantification kit. Every immunoSEQ 96-well plate was sequenced on a separate single-read 150-cycle Illumina NextSeq 550 flow cell. As for the original processing: The immunoSEQ output contained only junctional sequences without quality scores, so filtering could not match that applied to full-length reads. Sequences were annotated with PyIR, a Python wrapper for IgBLAST v1.9, using IMGT germline references to assign V/J genes and CDR3. Reads were removed for weak V/J assignments (E-value above 1e-6), missing CDR3, stop codons, out-of-frame junctions, or ambiguous translated residues. V3J clonotypes were defined as sequences sharing the same inferred V gene, J gene, and CDR3 amino acid sequence. Percentage overlap between repertoires was computed as shared unique clonotypes divided by the size of the smaller repertoire. RTK rarefaction, the Chao1 estimator, and Recon v2.1 estimates of unobserved clonotypes were used to assess repertoire richness. OLGA was used to compute generation probabilities for all TCRbeta clonotypes that the gDNA method yielded from four donors. TCRdb mirrors the immuneACCESS table, restricted to in-frame sequences. Some clones are absent from its copies; in checked studies, under half trace to an unresolved V gene, and the reason for the others is unknown. V, J and clone size were drawn from that table, and D and trimming were deduced from the DNA. Within this sample are hundreds of thousands of clones, with around two thirds of them counted one time only. Of the sample, 1.5% to 2% falls within the top ten clones.

The donors were healthy, HIV-negative adults with no recently reported acute infections or vaccinations. All donors were Caucasian adults living in Nashville, Tennessee, USA. CD4+ T cells were enriched by magnetic negative selection; naive cells were then positively selected on CD45RA, and the negative fraction formed the memory subset. Blood was collected by leukapheresis, and PBMCs were isolated by Ficoll-Histopaque density gradient centrifugation and then cryopreserved in liquid nitrogen vapor phase. Analytical flow cytometry was used to check the purity and quantity of each magnetically sorted T cell population. From each sorted fraction, genomic DNA was isolated and quantified by UV absorbance on a Nanodrop 2000c. The sample is drawn from a study of shared clonotypes between healthy human individuals (dated by TCRdb to the early 2020s). Turning to the overall study: A few men and two women, aged 18 to 49 years, made up the cohort. For each donor, CD4 naive and CD4 memory were each given three plates, CD8 naive was given two plates, and CD8 memory was given one plate. To estimate repertoire size and how much clonotypes are shared between individuals, the study performed deep sequencing of blood TCR repertoires from roughly five healthy adults. Libraries were prepared and TCR repertoires were sequenced by different laboratories using diverse techniques, in order to increase sequencing depth and limit assay-specific biases. Leukapheresis yielded between about 0.9 and 8.9 billion PBMCs per donor.

Overall study results and their limits: Rarefaction of sorted-subset datasets indicated incomplete sequencing despite the large sequencing depth. When a few donors were compared, the shared fraction of clonotypes was about 5% for naive CD4, approximately 3.5% for naive CD8, more than 2% for memory CD4, and under 0.5% for memory CD8. Higher generation probabilities were observed for clonotypes shared by all four sorted-subset donors than for non-shared clonotypes. Based on pairwise subsampling, the degree of clonotype sharing among donors was expected to be affected by sequencing depth. Sampling was limited to blood, and TCR repertoires in tissue likely differ from TCR repertoires in blood. Because the study included only a small number of donors, the genetic and exposure-history diversity represented was limited. Larger estimated clonotype richness was generally found for naive subsets than for memory subsets.

V trim: 3 bases; J trim: 3 bases; unmatched bases: 5. Per the germline V gene, SGHNT is the CDR1 and YENEEA is the CDR2. From the cysteine through the phenylalanine, the CDR3 covers 15 amino acids. Only the CDR3 portion is preserved as DNA: 45 bases, with reading frame beginning at the first base. Recombination linked TRBV11-3 to TRBJ2-3; 8 bases in the junction line up with TRBD2. Sequenced input: memory CD4+ T cells sorted from blood. The cell subset or site tag for this specimen amounts to: CD45RA-negative fraction. The receptor was isolated from a woman between 25 and 40 years old in good health. The CDR3 loop reads CASSFREGPTDTQYF. The DNA is as follows: TGTGCCAGCAGCTTTCGGGAGGGCCCTACAGATACGCAGTATTTT. Reference TRBV11-3 and TRBJ2-3 genes cover what lies past the CDR3, so the full variable domain is EAGVVQSPRYKIIEKKQPVAFWCNPISGHNTLYWYLQNLGQGPELLIRYENEEAVDDSQLPKDRFSAERLKGVDSTLKIQPAELGDSAVYLCASSFREGPTDTQYFGPGTRLTVL.